The clone carrying this T cell receptor beta chain has only a few counts. Its antigen is still unknown. Its ends do not fully match the called genes, so a read error is possible. Germline V gives CDR1 SQVTM, CDR2 ANQGSEA. This CDR3 contains 14 residues. This entry comes from a study of post-analysis software for immune sequencing data. Study conclusions and caveats: Controls showed lower frequencies than patients for roughly five TRBV segments, and TRBV5-6, TRBV5-1 and TRBV20-1 were among these. Comparison with controls showed significantly lower normalized Chao1 diversity in multiple sclerosis patients.

The TCR beta cDNA libraries carried unique molecular identifiers. Each CDR3 protein is one row after TCRdb ran MiXCR on the PCR reads. The sample has more than 500,000 distinct CDR3 sequences, less than 40% seen once; the top ten hold 4.5% to 7.5%. Material for sequencing was blood. The TCR was taken from a girl under 18 with multiple sclerosis. J is TRBJ2-5 and V is TRBV29-1; 9 nucleotides align to TRBD2. The CDR3 DNA follows: TGCAGCGCTCGACTTAGCGGGGGCTTAGAGATCCAGTACTTC. Translating gives CSARLSGGLEIQYF.